Sequencing of this T cell receptor beta chain was carried out in a study of Ad26.COV2.S vaccination and SARS-CoV-2 variants. Background on the study: By the intramuscular route, Ad26.COV2.S was given once, or twice 56 days apart.

Findings and caveats of the study: It was vaccine recipients, not placebo recipients, who had the higher spike-specific TCR breadth. Breadth and depth estimates from TCRs may understate total T cell responses.

Treatment reported: roughly 19 received Ad26.COV2.S at low or high dose, single or two shots; about 5 received placebo; per-sample allocation not given. All samples were drawn on day 63, counting from the first vaccine or placebo injection. An Ad26 vector carrying the Wuhan-strain SARS-CoV-2 spike served as the vaccine. V was clipped by 5 bases and J by 2 bases, with 6 bases between them. The CDR3 is made up of 12 amino acids. Germline loops: CDR1 GTSNPN, CDR2 SVGIG (reference sequence). This clone was observed once. The antigen remains undetermined. Some clones are missing from TCRdb's copy, which holds only in-frame ones; the method was immunoSEQ multiplex PCR. This sample has 200,000 to 250,000 clones, with 88% found just once.

The TCR originated in a person between 18 and 65 years old who received the Ad26.COV2.S COVID-19 vaccine or a placebo. V gene TRBV30 combines with J gene TRBJ1-4, with D unclear. The sequencing used peripheral blood, collected in a trial of Ad26.COV2.S vaccine versus placebo. The CDR3, as DNA: TGTGCCTGGGCATCCACTAATGAAAAACTGTTTTTT. Translation: CAWASTNEKLFF.